Listed here is a single TCR beta chain. Its antigen is still unknown. The data were taken from a study of cytomegalovirus exposure and HLA in healthy donors. Findings and limits, study-wide: As confirmed in vitro, a few CMV-associated chains were specific for CMV antigens. Altogether, 164 TCR beta chains were recorded as cytomegalovirus-associated.

Germline CDR1 MNHNS, CDR2 SASEGT. The CDR3 spans 15 residues. V was clipped by 4 bases and J by 5 bases, with 17 bases between them. Although they were nominally healthy when sampled, donors likely had unrecorded immune exposures. Primers included in the PCR were 60 Vbeta and 13 Jbeta primers. Some clones are missing from TCRdb's copy, which holds only in-frame ones; the method was immunoSEQ multiplex PCR. The table lists approximately 140,000 clones, roughly 78% of them singletons. The source of this sequence is a man aged 25 to 40 in good health and CMV-seronegative. Sequencing was carried out using PBMCs. The rearrangement uses TRBV6-1 and TRBJ1-1; D may be TRBD1 (5 bases). This CDR3 reads CASSAAAPRGTEAFF. CDR3 DNA sequence: TGTGCCAGCAGTGCCGCGGCCCCCCGGGGGACTGAAGCTTTCTTT.